The sequence of this T cell receptor beta chain was determined in a study of graft-versus-host responses after intestinal transplantation. Concerning this clone itself: Its specificity is unknown.

J was trimmed by 7 bases and V by 0 bases; bases with no gene match: 9. The CDR3 has 18 residues. In germline, CDR1 is LNHNV, CDR2 YYDKDF (reference sequence). Here immunoSEQ multiplex PCR was the method, and the copy in TCRdb shows in-frame clones only, minus some. Found here are some 40,000 clones, over 90% of them singletons; the top ten hold 21%. Study outcomes and limitations: Circulating GvH clone levels at their peak were associated with HvG declines (early post-transplant).

This receptor was obtained from a human donor who was the organ donor for an intestinal transplant. Sequencing was performed on unstimulated CD8+ T cells sorted from spleen or lymph node cells, taken before transplant. V and J are TRBV15 and TRBJ2-1, with 13 bases lining up with TRBD2. CDR3 bases: TGTGCCACCAGCAGAGATGCGGGACTAGCGGGATGGGCGAATGAGCAGTTCTTC. It translates to CATSRDAGLAGWANEQFF.